Sequencing of this T cell receptor (beta chain) was carried out in a study of control samples from healthy donors and cancer patients (dated by TCRdb to between 2020 and 2021). Libraries were built with the immunoSEQ multiplex PCR assay. Entries here come from immuneACCESS through TCRdb and include only in-frame sequences with V and J called. Some clones fail to appear in such tables; in the studies checked, an unresolved V gene covers under half of the shortfall, and the cause of the remainder is unknown. For this sample the table gives 180,000 or so clones, of which about 94% were detected only once. The ten largest clones add up to roughly 4.3% of the sample. The trim is 7 bases for V and 12 bases for J, with a gap of 16 bases between the germline ends. The germline V gene sets CDR1 to SNHLY and CDR2 to FYNNEI. From its cysteine to its phenylalanine, the CDR3 spans 13 amino acids. Only the CDR3 part of the read is kept: 39 bases, read in frame from the first base.

This clone was counted once. Its antigen is still unknown. No clone much larger than this one lies a single base away; base qualities are absent. This sequence uses TRBV2 and TRBJ1-6, with TRBD1 tentatively as D gene (6 bases match). The TCR comes from a woman aged 60-75 years in good health. Sequenced: blood. The nucleotides are TGTGCCAGCATAACAGGGCCGGTGGGACCCCTCCACTTT. This codes for CASITGPVGPLHF.